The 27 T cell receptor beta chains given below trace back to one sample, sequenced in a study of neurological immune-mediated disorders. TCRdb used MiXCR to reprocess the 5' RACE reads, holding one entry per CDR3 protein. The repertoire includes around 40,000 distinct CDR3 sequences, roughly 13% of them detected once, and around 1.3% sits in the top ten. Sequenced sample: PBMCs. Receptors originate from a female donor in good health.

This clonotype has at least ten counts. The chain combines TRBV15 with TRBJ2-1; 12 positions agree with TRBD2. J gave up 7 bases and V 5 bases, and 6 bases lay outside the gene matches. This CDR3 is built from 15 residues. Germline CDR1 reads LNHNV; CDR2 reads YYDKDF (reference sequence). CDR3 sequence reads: CATSELAGGTNEQFF. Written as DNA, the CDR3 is TGTGCCACCAGCGAACTAGCGGGAGGAACGAATGAGCAGTTCTTC.

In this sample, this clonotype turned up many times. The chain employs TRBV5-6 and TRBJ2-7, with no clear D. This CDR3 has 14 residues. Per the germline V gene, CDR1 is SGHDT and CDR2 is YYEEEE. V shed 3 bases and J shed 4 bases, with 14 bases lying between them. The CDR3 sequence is CASSSSSVMYEQYF. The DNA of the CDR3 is TGTGCCAGCAGCTCGTCAAGTGTTATGTACGAGCAGTACTTC. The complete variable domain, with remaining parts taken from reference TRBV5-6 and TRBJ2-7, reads DAGVTQSPTHLIKTRGQQVTLRCSPKSGHDTVSWYQQALGQGPQFIFQYYEEEERQRGNFPDRFSGHQFPNYSSELNVNALLLGDSALYLCASSSSSVMYEQYFGPGTRLTVT.

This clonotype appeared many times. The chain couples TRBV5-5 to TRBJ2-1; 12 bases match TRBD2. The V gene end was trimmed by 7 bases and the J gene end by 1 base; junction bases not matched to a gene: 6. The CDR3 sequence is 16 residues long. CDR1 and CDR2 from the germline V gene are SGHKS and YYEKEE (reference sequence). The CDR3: CASLTSGGLSYNEQFF. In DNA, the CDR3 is TGTGCCAGCCTAACTAGCGGGGGGCTGTCCTACAATGAGCAGTTCTTC.

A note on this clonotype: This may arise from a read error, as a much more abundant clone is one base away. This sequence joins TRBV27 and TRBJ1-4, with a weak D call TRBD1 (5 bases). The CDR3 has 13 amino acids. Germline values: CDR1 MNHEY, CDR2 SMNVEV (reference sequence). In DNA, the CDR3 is TGTGCCAACAGTTTGAAGGGGTTCGGAAAACTGTTTTTT. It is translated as CANSLKGFGKLFF.

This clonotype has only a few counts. CDR3 sequence: CASGQGGTEAFF. Written as DNA, the CDR3 is TGTGCCAGTGGACAGGGAGGGACTGAAGCTTTCTTT. The chain links TRBV19 to TRBJ1-1, with 8 positions matching TRBD1. CDR3 size: 12 residues. After removal of 8 bases from V and 5 bases from J, the junction contained 4 bases not matched to a gene. Germline V gives CDR1 LNHDA, CDR2 SQIVND (reference sequence).

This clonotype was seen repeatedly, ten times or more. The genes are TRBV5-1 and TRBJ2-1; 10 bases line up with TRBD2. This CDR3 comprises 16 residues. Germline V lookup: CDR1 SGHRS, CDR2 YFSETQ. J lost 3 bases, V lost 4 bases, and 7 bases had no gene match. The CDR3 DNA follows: TGCGCCAGCAGCCCGGATCTAGCGGGGGACTACAATGAGCAGTTCTTC. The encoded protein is CASSPDLAGDYNEQFF.

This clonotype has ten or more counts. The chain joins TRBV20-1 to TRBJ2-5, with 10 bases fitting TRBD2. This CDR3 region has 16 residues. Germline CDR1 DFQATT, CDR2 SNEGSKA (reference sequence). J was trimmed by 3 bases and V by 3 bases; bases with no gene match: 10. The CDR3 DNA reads TGCAGTGCTAGGCCGTTGGCTAGCGGGAGTAAAGAGACCCAGTACTTC. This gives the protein CSARPLASGSKETQYF.

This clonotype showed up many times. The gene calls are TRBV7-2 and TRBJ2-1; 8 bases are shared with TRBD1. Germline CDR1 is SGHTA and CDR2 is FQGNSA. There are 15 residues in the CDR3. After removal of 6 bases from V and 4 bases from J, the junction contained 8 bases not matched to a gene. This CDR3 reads CASRPQGAGYNEQFF. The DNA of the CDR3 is TGTGCCAGCAGACCCCAGGGGGCGGGATACAATGAGCAGTTCTTC.

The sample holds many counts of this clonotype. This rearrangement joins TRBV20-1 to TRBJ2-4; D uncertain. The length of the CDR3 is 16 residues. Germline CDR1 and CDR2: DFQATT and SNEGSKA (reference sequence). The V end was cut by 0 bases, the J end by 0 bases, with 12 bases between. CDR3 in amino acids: CSARDWPNAAKNIQYF. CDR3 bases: TGCAGTGCTAGAGATTGGCCTAACGCAGCCAAAAACATTCAGTACTTC.

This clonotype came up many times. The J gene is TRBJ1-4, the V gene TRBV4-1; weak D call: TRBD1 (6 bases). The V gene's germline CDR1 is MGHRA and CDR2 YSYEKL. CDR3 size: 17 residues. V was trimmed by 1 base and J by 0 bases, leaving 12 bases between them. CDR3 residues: CASSQAAQGSTNEKLFF. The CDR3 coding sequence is TGCGCCAGCAGCCAAGCTGCACAGGGTTCAACTAATGAAAAACTGTTTTTT.

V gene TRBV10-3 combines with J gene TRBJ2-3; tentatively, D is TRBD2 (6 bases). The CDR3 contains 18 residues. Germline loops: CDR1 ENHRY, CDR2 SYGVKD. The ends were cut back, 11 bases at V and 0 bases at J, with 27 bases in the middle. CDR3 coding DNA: TGTGCCGTACGGGATAGCGGCACACATCTGCCTAGCACAGATACGCAGTATTTT. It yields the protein CAVRDSGTHLPSTDTQYF.

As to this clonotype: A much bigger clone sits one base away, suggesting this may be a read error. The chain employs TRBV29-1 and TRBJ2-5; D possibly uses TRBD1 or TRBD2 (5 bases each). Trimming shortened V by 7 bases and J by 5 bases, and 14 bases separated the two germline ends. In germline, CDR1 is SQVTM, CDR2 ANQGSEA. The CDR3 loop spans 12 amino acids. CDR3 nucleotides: TGCAGCGGTATGGGGGTTGAGGAGACCCAGTACTTC. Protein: CSGMGVEETQYF. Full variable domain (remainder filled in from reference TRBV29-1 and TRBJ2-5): SAVISQKPSRDICQRGTSLTIQCQVDSQVTMMFWYRQQPGQSLTLIATANQGSEATYESGFVIDKFPISRPNLTFSTLTVSNMSPEDSSIYLCSGMGVEETQYFGPGTRLLVL.

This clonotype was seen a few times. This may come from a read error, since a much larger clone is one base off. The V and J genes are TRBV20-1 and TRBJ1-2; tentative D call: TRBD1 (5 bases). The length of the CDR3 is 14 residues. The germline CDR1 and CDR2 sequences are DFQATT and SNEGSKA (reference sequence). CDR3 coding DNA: TGCGGTGCTAGAGGTCCAGGGTGGGACTATGGCTACACCTTC. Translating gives CGARGPGWDYGYTF.

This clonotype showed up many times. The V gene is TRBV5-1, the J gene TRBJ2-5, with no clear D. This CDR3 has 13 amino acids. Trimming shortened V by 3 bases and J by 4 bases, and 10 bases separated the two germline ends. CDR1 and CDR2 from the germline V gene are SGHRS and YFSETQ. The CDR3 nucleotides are TGCGCCAGCAGCTCCGGACCGGGAGAGACCCAGTACTTC. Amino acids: CASSSGPGETQYF.

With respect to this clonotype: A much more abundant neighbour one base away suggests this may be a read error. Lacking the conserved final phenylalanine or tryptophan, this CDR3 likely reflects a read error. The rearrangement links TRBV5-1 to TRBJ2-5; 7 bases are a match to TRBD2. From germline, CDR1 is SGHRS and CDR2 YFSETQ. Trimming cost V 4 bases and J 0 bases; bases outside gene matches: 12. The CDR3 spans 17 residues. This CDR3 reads CASSPGLSGVNQETQYL. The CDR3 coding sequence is TGCGCCAGCAGCCCGGGACTGAGCGGGGTGAACCAAGAGACCCAGTACTTA.

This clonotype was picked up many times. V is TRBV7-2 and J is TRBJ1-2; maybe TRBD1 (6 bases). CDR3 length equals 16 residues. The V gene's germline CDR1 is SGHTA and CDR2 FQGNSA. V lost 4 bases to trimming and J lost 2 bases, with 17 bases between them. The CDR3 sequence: CASSSSVITGNYGYTF. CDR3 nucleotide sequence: TGTGCCAGCAGCTCCTCGGTTATTACAGGGAACTATGGCTACACCTTC.

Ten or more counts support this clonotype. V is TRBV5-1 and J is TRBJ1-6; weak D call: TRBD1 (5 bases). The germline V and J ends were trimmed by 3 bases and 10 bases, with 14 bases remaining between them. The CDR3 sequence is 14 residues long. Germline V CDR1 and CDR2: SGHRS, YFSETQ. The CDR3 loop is CASSSAGFISPLHF. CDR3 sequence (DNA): TGCGCCAGCAGCTCGGCAGGGTTCATCTCACCCCTCCACTTT.

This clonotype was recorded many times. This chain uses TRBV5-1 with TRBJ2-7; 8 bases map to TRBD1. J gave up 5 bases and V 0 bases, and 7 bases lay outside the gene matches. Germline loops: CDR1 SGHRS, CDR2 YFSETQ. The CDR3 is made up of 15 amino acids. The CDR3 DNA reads TGCGCCAGCAGCTTGGGGCAGGGGGCGATGGACGAGCAGTACTTC. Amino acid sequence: CASSLGQGAMDEQYF.

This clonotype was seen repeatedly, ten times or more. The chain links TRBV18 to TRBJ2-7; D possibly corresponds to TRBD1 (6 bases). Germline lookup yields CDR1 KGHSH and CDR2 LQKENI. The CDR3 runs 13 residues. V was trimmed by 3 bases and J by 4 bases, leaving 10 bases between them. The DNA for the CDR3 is TGTGCCAGCTCACCCTCCGGACAGTACGAGCAGTACTTC. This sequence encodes CASSPSGQYEQYF. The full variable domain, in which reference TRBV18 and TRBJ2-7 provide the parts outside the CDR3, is NAGVMQNPRHLVRRRGQEARLRCSPMKGHSHVYWYRQLPEEGLKFMVYLQKENIIDESGMPKERFSAEFPKEGPSILRIQQVVRGDSAAYFCASSPSGQYEQYFGPGTRLTVT.

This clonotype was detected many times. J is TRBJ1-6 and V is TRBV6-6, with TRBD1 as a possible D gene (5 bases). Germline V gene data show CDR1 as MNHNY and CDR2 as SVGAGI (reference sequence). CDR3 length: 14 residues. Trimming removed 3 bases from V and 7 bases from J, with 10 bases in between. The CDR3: CASSYFAGNSPLHF. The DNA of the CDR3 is TGTGCCAGCAGTTATTTTGCAGGGAATTCACCCCTCCACTTT.

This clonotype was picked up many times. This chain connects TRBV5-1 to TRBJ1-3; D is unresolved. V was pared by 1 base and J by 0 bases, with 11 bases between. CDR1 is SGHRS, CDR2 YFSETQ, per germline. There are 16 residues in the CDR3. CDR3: CASSLPSESSGNTIYF. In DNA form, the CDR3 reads TGCGCCAGCAGCTTGCCGAGTGAGTCCTCTGGAAACACCATATATTTT.

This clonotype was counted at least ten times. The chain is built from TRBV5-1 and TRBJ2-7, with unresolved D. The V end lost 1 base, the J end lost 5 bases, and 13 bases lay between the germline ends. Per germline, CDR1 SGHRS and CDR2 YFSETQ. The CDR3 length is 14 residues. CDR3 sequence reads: CASSLTGRKDEQYF. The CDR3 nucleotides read TGCGCCAGCAGCTTGACGGGCAGGAAGGACGAGCAGTACTTC.

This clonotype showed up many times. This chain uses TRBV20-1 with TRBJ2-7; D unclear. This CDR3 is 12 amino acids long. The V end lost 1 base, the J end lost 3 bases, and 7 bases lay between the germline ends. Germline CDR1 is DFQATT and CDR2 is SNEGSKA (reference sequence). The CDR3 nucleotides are TGCAGTGCTAGAGGTCTAAACTACGAGCAGTACTTC. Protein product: CSARGLNYEQYF.

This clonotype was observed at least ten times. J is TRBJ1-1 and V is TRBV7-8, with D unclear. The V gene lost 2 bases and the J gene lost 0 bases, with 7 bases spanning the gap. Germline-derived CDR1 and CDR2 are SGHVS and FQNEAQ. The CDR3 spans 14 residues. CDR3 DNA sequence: TGTGCCAGCAGCTTACGGAATATGAACACTGAAGCTTTCTTT. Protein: CASSLRNMNTEAFF.

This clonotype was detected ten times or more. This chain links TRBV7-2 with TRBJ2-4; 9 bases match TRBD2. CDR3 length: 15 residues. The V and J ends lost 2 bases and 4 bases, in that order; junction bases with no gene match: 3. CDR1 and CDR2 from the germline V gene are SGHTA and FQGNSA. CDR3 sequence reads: CASSLIAGAKNIQYF. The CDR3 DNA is TGTGCCAGCAGCTTAATAGCGGGAGCGAAAAACATTCAGTACTTC.

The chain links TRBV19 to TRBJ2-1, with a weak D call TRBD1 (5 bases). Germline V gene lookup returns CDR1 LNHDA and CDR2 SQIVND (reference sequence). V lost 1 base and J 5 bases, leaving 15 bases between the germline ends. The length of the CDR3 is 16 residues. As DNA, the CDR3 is TGTGCCAGTAGTATAGTTCACCTAGGGGAAAACAATGAGCAGTTCTTC. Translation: CASSIVHLGENNEQFF.

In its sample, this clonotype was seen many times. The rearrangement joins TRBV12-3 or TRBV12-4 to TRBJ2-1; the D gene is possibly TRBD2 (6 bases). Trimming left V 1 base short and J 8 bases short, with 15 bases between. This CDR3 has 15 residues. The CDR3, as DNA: TGTGCCAGCAGTTTAGGGGGTGCGGGGTCCGATGAGCAGTTCTTC. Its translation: CASSLGGAGSDEQFF.